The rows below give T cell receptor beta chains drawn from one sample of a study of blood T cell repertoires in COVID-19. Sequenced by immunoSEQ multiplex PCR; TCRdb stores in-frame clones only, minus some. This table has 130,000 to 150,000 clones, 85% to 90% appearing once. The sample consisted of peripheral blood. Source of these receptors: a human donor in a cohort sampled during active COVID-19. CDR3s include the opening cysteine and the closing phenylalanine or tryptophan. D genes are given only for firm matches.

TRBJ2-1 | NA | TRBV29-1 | CSSITGDLNEQFF
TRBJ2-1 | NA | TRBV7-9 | CASSLNPRRPSSYNEQFF
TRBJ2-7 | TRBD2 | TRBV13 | CASSPGTRGYEQYF
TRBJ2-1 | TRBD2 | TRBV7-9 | CASSHSGNYNEQFF
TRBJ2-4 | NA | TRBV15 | CATSSRGTAKNIQYF
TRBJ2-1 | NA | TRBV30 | CAWTGVRSSRSDNEQFF
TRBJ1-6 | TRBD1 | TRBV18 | CASSPRLVQGTDSPLHF
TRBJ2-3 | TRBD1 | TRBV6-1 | CASSVLSGTGRDTQYF
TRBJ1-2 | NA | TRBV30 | CAWSPQGNYGYTF
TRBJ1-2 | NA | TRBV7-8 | CASTQTVVNGGLYTF
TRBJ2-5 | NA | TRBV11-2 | CASSPKRTTQYF
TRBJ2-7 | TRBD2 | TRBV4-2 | CASSLSAASGSYEQYF
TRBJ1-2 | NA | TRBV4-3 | CASSQDGGAGYGYTF
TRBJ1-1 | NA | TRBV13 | CASSLGLNSRGTEAFF
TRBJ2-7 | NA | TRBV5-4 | CASSLYGEQYF
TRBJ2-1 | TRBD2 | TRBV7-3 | CASSPRRGGQGNEQFF
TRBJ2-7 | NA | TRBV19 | CASSPDLSGWEQYF
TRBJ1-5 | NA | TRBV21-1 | CASSTRQASSNQPQHF
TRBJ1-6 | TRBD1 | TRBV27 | CASSLSSGTGGRSPLHF
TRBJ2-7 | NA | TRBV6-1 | CASSESSSYEQYF
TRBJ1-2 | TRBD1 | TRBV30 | CAWSGQGRLYGYTF
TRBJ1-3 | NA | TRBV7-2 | CASSQTPNVGGLKGNTIYF
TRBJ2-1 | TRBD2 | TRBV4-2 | CASSQDLGLAGNEQFF
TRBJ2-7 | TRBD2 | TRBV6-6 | CASTPLLGTSYEQYF
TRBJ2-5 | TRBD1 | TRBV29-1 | CSVGVGTGRETQYF
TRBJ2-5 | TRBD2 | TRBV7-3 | CASQSGRGETQYF
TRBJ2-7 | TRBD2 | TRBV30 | CAWSLGLADPYEQYF
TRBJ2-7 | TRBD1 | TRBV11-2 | CASSFGDRGPYEQYF
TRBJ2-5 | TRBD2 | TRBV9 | CASSGASGGKETQYF
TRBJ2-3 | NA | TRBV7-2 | CASSWRFQVDTQYF
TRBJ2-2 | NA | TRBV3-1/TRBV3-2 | CASSQDLQTGYTGELFF
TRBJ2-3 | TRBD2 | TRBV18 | CASSPSSRRGLGTDTQYF
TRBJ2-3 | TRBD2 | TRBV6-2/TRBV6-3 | CASSYTQTSGRADTQYF
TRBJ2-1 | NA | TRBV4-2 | CASSQAFRGEQFF
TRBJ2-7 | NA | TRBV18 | CASSPPSGVAYEQYF
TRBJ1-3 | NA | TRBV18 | CASSPPGGFQGSGNTIYF
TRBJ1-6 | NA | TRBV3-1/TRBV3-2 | CASSPTSPLHF
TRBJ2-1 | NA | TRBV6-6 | CASISGDISYNEQFF
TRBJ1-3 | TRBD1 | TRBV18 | CASSHTGTGPGNTIYF
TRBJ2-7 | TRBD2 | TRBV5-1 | CASRLAGTTYEQYF
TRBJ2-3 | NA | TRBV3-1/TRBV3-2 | CASSSRGSSTDTQYF
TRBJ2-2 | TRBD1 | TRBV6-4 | CASSRGQGTNTGELFF
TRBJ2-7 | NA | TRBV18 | CASSGGTAVYEQYF
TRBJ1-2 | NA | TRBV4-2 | CASSQIGDGYTF
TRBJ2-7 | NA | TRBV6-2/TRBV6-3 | CASSYSRGYEQYF
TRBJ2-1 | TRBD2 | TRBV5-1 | CASSLGLASHNEQFF
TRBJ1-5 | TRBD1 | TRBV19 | CASSISRTGGALSNQPQHF
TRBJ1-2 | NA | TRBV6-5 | CASSYSHRQRYGYTF
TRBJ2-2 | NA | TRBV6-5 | CASSRDTRNTGELFF
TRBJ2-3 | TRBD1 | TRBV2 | CASSTDRGLGDTQYF
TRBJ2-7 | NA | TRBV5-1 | CASSLEGRAYEQYF
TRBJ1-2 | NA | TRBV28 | CASSSGLRYGYTF
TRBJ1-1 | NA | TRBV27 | CASSFRTDIGTEAFF
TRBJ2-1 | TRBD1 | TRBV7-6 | CASSLPRDRGNNEQFF
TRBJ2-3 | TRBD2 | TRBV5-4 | CASSLGLAGSEDTQYF
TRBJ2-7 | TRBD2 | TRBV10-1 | CASAYSGGYEQYF
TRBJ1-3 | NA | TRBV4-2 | CASSQDGSGNTIYF
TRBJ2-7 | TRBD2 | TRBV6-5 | CASSRTSGGAYEQYF
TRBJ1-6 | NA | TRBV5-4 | CASSLSRDSPLHF
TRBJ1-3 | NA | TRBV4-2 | CASSQSFAGRGNTIYF